Listed below are T cell receptor beta chains from one sample, sequenced in a study of radiotherapy plus CTLA-4 blockade in lung cancer. Libraries were prepared by immunoSEQ multiplex PCR; TCRdb keeps only in-frame clonotypes and omits some of them. The data show tens of thousands of clones, approximately 83% seen once. The material was peripheral blood, obtained from a patient treated with radiotherapy plus ipilimumab. The origin of the receptors is a human donor with non-small cell lung cancer who had stable disease on radiotherapy plus ipilimumab. Both conserved end residues are part of each CDR3. The D gene is left open where the match is weak. Clone size, where shown, is once, few, many, or a class for clones that have expanded.

clone_size: -; j_call: TRBJ2-1; d_call: TRBD1; v_call: TRBV25-1; cdr3_nt: TGTGCCAGCAGTGAAATTCGGACAGGGACCATCTTC; cdr3_aa: CASSEIRTGTIF
clone_size: -; j_call: TRBJ2-5; d_call: -; v_call: TRBV5-1; cdr3_nt: TGCGCCAGCAGCGCCAAGGGACTGGACCAAGAGACCCAGTACTTC; cdr3_aa: CASSAKGLDQETQYF
clone_size: few; j_call: TRBJ2-7; d_call: -; v_call: TRBV28; cdr3_nt: TGTGCCAGCAGTCTCCCTGGAGAAGAGCAGTACTTC; cdr3_aa: CASSLPGEEQYF
clone_size: -; j_call: TRBJ2-7; d_call: -; v_call: TRBV10-3; cdr3_nt: TGTGCCATCAGTGAAGGTTGGCAGGGAGACCAGGGCGAGCAGTACTTC; cdr3_aa: CAISEGWQGDQGEQYF
clone_size: -; j_call: TRBJ1-2; d_call: TRBD1; v_call: TRBV28; cdr3_nt: TGTGCCAGCAGCCCTGGATTCGGGACAGGGGGCCGGGGCTATGGCTACACCTTC; cdr3_aa: CASSPGFGTGGRGYGYTF
clone_size: -; j_call: TRBJ2-1; d_call: TRBD2; v_call: TRBV7-9; cdr3_nt: TGTGCCAGCAGCCCGAGACTAGCGGGCATTAATGAGCAGTTCTTC; cdr3_aa: CASSPRLAGINEQFF
clone_size: once; j_call: TRBJ2-1; d_call: -; v_call: TRBV15; cdr3_nt: TGTGCCACCAGCAGAGATCCCGGCTCCTACAATGAGCAGTTCTTC; cdr3_aa: CATSRDPGSYNEQFF
clone_size: few; j_call: TRBJ2-7; d_call: -; v_call: TRBV19; cdr3_nt: TGTGCCAGTAGTATACGGGCGGTGTTTTGGGACGAGCAGTACTTC; cdr3_aa: CASSIRAVFWDEQYF
clone_size: -; j_call: TRBJ2-1; d_call: -; v_call: TRBV19; cdr3_nt: TGTGCCATATCAACGACTAGGGCGGGGCACAATGAGCAGTTCTTC; cdr3_aa: CAISTTRAGHNEQFF
clone_size: -; j_call: TRBJ1-3; d_call: -; v_call: TRBV5-6; cdr3_nt: TGTGCCAGCAGCTCCGGGACGGGGGGATACACCATATATTTT; cdr3_aa: CASSSGTGGYTIYF